This T cell receptor beta chain was captured by sequencing in a study of blood T cell repertoires in COVID-19. Patients of the Seattle cohort, enrolled during active infection, were followed longitudinally. This CDR3 has 13 residues. The germline V gene has CDR1 SGHNT and CDR2 YENEEA. Trimming cost V 2 bases and J 6 bases, with 7 bases left between them. Clones were read by immunoSEQ multiplex PCR, and TCRdb kept only the in-frame ones, dropping some. In the table there are about 300,000 clones, approximately 84% of which are singletons. The clonotype comes from a human donor with COVID-19, enrolled during active disease. The donor label of this sample is uncertain. This chain connects TRBV11-3 to TRBJ2-2; tentative D call: TRBD1 (5 bases). Specimen: peripheral blood. CDR3 DNA: TGTGCCAGCAGCTTATTCAGGGCCGGGGAGCTGTTTTTT. Translated, it gives CASSLFRAGELFF.